The 16 T cell receptor beta chains presented below share a single source sample, sequenced in a study of T cells in Graves' hyperthyroidism and ophthalmopathy. RNA transcripts yielded amplified TCR beta CDR3 regions. Using the HTBI primer set, a first-round RT-PCR was run on the TCR CDR3. TCRdb reanalysed the multiplex PCR reads using MiXCR and keeps one entry per CDR3 protein. Of some 740,000 distinct CDR3 sequences detected, 14% appear once; the ten largest clones hold roughly 10%. The sample was blood. Every receptor here comes from a woman under 30 with Graves' hyperthyroidism.

The CDR3 region has the DNA TGTGCCTGGGATGCTGGGACCGGATATGGCTACACCTTC. Translating gives CAWDAGTGYGYTF. This sequence joins TRBV30 and TRBJ1-2, with a tentative D call TRBD1 (5 bases). This CDR3 spans 13 amino acids. The V gene lost 5 bases and the J gene lost 5 bases, with 15 bases spanning the gap. Germline-derived CDR1 and CDR2 are GTSNPN and SVGIG (reference sequence).

This clonotype appeared many times. This chain links TRBV6-6 with TRBJ2-1; maybe TRBD1 (5 bases). This CDR3 contains 16 residues. V lost 1 base to trimming and J lost 0 bases, with 10 bases between them. Germline V CDR1 and CDR2: MNHNY, SVGAGI (reference sequence). CDR3: CASSYFRGSSYNEQFF. As DNA, the CDR3 is TGTGCCAGCAGTTACTTTAGGGGAAGCTCCTACAATGAGCAGTTCTTC.

The chain employs TRBV15 and TRBJ2-4; D is uncertain. The CDR3 is 14 amino acids. With 0 bases removed from V and 12 bases from J, the gap between germline ends came to 15 bases. CDR1 and CDR2 from the germline V gene are LNHNV and YYDKDF (reference sequence). Here the CDR3 reads CATSREGPLGTQYF. CDR3 DNA sequence: TGTGCCACCAGCAGAGAGGGTCCCCTAGGAACTCAGTACTTC.

This clonotype was counted at least ten times. The chain carries TRBV13 and TRBJ2-1; no firm D call. There are 13 residues in the CDR3. V lost 0 bases and J lost 5, with 5 bases in between. CDR1 is PRHDT, CDR2 FYEKMQ, per germline (reference sequence). CDR3 residues: CASSLGFHNEQFF. The CDR3 coding sequence is TGTGCCAGCAGCTTAGGGTTCCACAATGAGCAGTTCTTC. The full variable domain, with the rest looked up from reference TRBV13 and TRBJ2-1, is AAGVIQSPRHLIKEKRETATLKCYPIPRHDTVYWYQQGPGQDPQFLISFYEKMQSDKGSIPDRFSAQQFSDYHSELNMSSLELGDSALYFCASSLGFHNEQFFGPGTRLTVL.

This clonotype was recorded a few times. The gene calls are TRBV12-3 or TRBV12-4 and TRBJ2-7, with D possibly matching TRBD1 (6 bases). Trimming left V 0 bases short and J 1 base short, with 16 bases between. This CDR3 region has 17 residues. In DNA, the CDR3 is TGTGCCAGCAGTTTAGCTACATCCCGGGACATATCCTACGAGCAGTACTTC. Translating it yields CASSLATSRDISYEQYF.

As concerns this clonotype: A much larger clonotype is one base distant, so this may be a read error. This chain links TRBV12-3 or TRBV12-4 with TRBJ2-7, with D perhaps matching TRBD1 (5 bases). The CDR3 is 15 residues long. The CDR3 sequence is CASGLLGVSFYEQYF. Here the CDR3 DNA reads TGTGCCAGCGGTTTATTAGGGGTCTCCTTTTACGAGCAGTACTTC.

The genes are TRBV7-8 and TRBJ2-1; 8 nucleotides align to TRBD2. Trimming took 2 bases from V and 2 from J; bases not matched to a gene: 20. There are 21 residues in the CDR3. Germline V CDR1 and CDR2: SGHVS, FQNEAQ. CDR3: CASSLSLVSLSSGPTYNEQFF. The DNA for the CDR3 is TGTGCCAGCAGCTTATCTTTAGTCAGCCTTTCTAGCGGGCCTACCTACAATGAGCAGTTCTTC.

The chain uses TRBV19 and TRBJ2-7, with 7 bases that match TRBD2. After removal of 10 bases from V and 7 bases from J, the junction contained 16 bases not matched to a gene. Per germline, CDR1 LNHDA and CDR2 SQIVND (reference sequence). The length of the CDR3 is 14 residues. The CDR3 region is CATSKVGLPFEQYF. CDR3 DNA sequence: TGTGCCACCTCAAAAGTGGGACTACCTTTTGAGCAGTACTTC.

There are many counts of this clonotype. The chain is built from TRBV28 and TRBJ1-6; 8 bases align to TRBD1. The CDR3 loop spans 15 amino acids. The V segment lost 5 bases and the J segment 8 bases; nucleotides outside the gene matches: 8. CDR1 is MDHEN, CDR2 SYDVKM, per germline. CDR3 in DNA: TGTGCCAGCAGTCTTCGGCAGGGGGCTTATTCACCCCTCCACTTT. This codes for CASSLRQGAYSPLHF.

This clonotype was seen many times. The chain is built from TRBV18 and TRBJ2-5; D possibly corresponds to TRBD1 (5 bases). CDR3 length: 14 residues. Germline-derived CDR1 and CDR2 are KGHSH and LQKENI. V lost 2 bases and J lost 5, with 12 bases in between. The CDR3 reads CASSPEVGQETQYF. The CDR3 DNA reads TGTGCCAGCTCACCAGAGGTGGGGCAGGAGACCCAGTACTTC. Full variable domain (rest looked up from reference TRBV18 and TRBJ2-5): NAGVMQNPRHLVRRRGQEARLRCSPMKGHSHVYWYRQLPEEGLKFMVYLQKENIIDESGMPKERFSAEFPKEGPSILRIQQVVRGDSAAYFCASSPEVGQETQYFGPGTRLLVL.

This clonotype was seen at least ten times. V and J are TRBV7-2 and TRBJ1-2; D is unclear. CDR1 and CDR2 (germline): SGHTA, FQGNSA. V lost 4 bases and J 4 bases, leaving 4 bases between the germline ends. The CDR3 consists of 11 residues. The CDR3 spells CASSWGYGYTF. CDR3 nucleotides: TGTGCCAGCAGCTGGGGCTATGGCTACACCTTC.

This clonotype has a count of ten or more. V is TRBV9 and J is TRBJ2-7; 7 bases map to TRBD1. The length of the CDR3 is 14 residues. Germline lookup yields CDR1 SGDLS and CDR2 YYNGEE. V was pared by 3 bases and J by 2 bases, with 5 bases of the junction left unmatched. The CDR3 DNA is TGTGCCAGCAGCGGAAGGGACAGCCCCTACGAGCAGTACTTC. It specifies CASSGRDSPYEQYF.

This clonotype has a count of ten or more. The chain combines TRBV18 with TRBJ2-7; D uncertain. V lost 5 bases to trimming and J lost 6 bases, with 11 bases between them. The CDR3 is 12 amino acids. From germline, CDR1 is KGHSH and CDR2 LQKENI. The CDR3 coding sequence is TGTGCCAGCTCAACCGTAGGATCCGAGCAGTACTTC. Its translation is CASSTVGSEQYF. Filled out from reference TRBV18 and TRBJ2-7, the complete variable domain reads NAGVMQNPRHLVRRRGQEARLRCSPMKGHSHVYWYRQLPEEGLKFMVYLQKENIIDESGMPKERFSAEFPKEGPSILRIQQVVRGDSAAYFCASSTVGSEQYFGPGTRLTVT.

This clonotype was seen repeatedly, ten times or more. The chain combines TRBV12-3 or TRBV12-4 with TRBJ2-5, with TRBD2 identical over 8 bases. The CDR3 length is 13 residues. V trimming: 7 bases; J trimming: 2 bases; junction bases outside the gene matches: 3. The CDR3 here is CASTVAGQETQYF. CDR3 DNA sequence: TGTGCCAGCACTGTAGCGGGACAAGAGACCCAGTACTTC.

This clonotype was recorded a few times. The V call is TRBV9, the J call TRBJ2-3; the match to TRBD2 covers 9 bases. CDR1 is SGDLS, CDR2 YYNGEE, per germline. V gave up 4 bases and J gave up 2 bases; unmatched junction bases: 17. The CDR3 consists of 19 residues. This CDR3 is CASSHPTTALAGPTDTQYF. The CDR3 DNA reads TGTGCCAGCAGCCATCCCACGACGGCGCTAGCGGGACCCACAGATACGCAGTATTTT.

This clonotype was counted between two and nine times. V usage is TRBV20-1 and J usage is TRBJ2-7, with TRBD1 matching over 8 bases. The length of the CDR3 is 15 residues. Germline lookup yields CDR1 DFQATT and CDR2 SNEGSKA (reference sequence). The ends lost 3 bases at V and 1 base at J; junction bases unmatched: 8. CDR3 region: CSARGTGTGSYEQYF. The CDR3 nucleotides read TGCAGTGCTAGGGGGACCGGGACAGGATCCTACGAGCAGTACTTC.